This record looks at one T cell receptor beta chain sequence and its context. Authors' analysis steps: Scientists estimated how many nucleated cells there were by amplifying reference gene primers. Some clones are missing from TCRdb's copy, which holds only in-frame ones; the method was immunoSEQ multiplex PCR. V, J and clone size are those of that table, while D and trimming were read from the DNA. The sample carries 72,000 or so clones, 75% to 90% recorded once. These data come from a study of blood T cell repertoires in COVID-19. Study background: Sites across the United States, Italy and Spain contributed samples from acute and convalescent COVID-19.

The junction had 7 bases not matched to a gene; V was cut back by 3 bases and J by 0 bases. The CDR3 has 16 amino acids. CDR1 MNHEY and CDR2 SMNVEV come from the germline V gene (reference sequence). The rearrangement joins TRBV27 to TRBJ2-7, with 8 bases aligning to TRBD1. The TCR was taken from a man aged 50-59 years with active COVID-19. Sequenced sample: peripheral blood. The CDR3 DNA sequence: TGTGCCAGCAGTTTGACAGGGGCGACCTTCTCCTACGAGCAGTACTTC. Residues: CASSLTGATFSYEQYF.